The entry below describes one T cell receptor beta chain. Authors' processing steps: Reference gene primers were amplified, and this amplification served to estimate nucleated cell counts. The protocol was immunoSEQ multiplex PCR, while the TCRdb copy is restricted to in-frame clones and leaves out a portion. The D gene and trimming were derived from the DNA, and the V and J assignments and clone size from that table. Here the sample spans under 200,000 clones, roughly nine tenths being singletons. The source of the sample is a study of blood T cell repertoires in COVID-19. Trimming took 3 bases from V and 4 from J, leaving 9 bases between them. Germline-derived CDR1 and CDR2 are SGHVS and FQNEAQ. The CDR3 runs 14 residues.

The sequenced sample was peripheral blood. The chain joins TRBV7-8 to TRBJ2-2; D might be TRBD2 (6 bases). The sequence was obtained from a man aged 45 to 65 with acute or convalescent COVID-19. The CDR3 sequence is CASSFPGVTGELFF. The CDR3 coding sequence is TGTGCCAGCAGCTTCCCGGGAGTCACCGGGGAGCTGTTTTTT.